The entry below describes one T cell receptor (beta chain). Antigen unknown. These data belong to a study of shared clonotypes between healthy human individuals. As for the study in general: Contributing individuals were a couple of females and a few males aged 18 to 49. The study, taken as a whole, reports: Naive CD4 clonotypes overlapped across a few donors at approximately 5.3%.

Sequenced by immunoSEQ multiplex PCR; TCRdb stores in-frame clones only, minus some. The table lists some 1 million clones, around 75% of them singletons. This TCR was recovered from a man younger than 35 in good health. Sequenced material: memory CD4+ T cells sorted from blood. Subset: CD45RA-negative fraction.

The CDR3 reads CASSFGDRGFGYTF. The CDR3 DNA follows: TGTGCCAGCAGCTTCGGGGACAGGGGTTTTGGCTACACCTTC. The gene calls are TRBV5-5 and TRBJ1-2; 10 nucleotides align to TRBD1. Germline V gives CDR1 SGHKS, CDR2 YYEKEE (reference sequence). V dropped 2 bases and J dropped 7; count of bases not matched to a gene: 5. This CDR3 is built from 14 residues.